Sequencing of this T cell receptor (beta chain) was carried out in a study of T cells in Graves' hyperthyroidism and ophthalmopathy (dated by TCRdb to the late 2010s). Regarding the complete study: Peripheral blood samples were taken at initial diagnosis, before any treatment was given. TCR Vbeta CDR3 sequencing of 135 peripheral blood samples (approximately 44 ophthalmopathy, roughly 74 hyperthyroidism and 17 progressor patients) is reported in the paper. Thyroid tissue and blood T-cell repertoires from more than five Graves' hyperthyroidism patients were also compared in the study. To identify TCR V-J signatures that set the groups apart, the researchers used a discovery cohort of 90 to 100 patients, made up of under 50 with Graves' ophthalmopathy and around 58 with stable Graves' hyperthyroidism. For training and testing, the 100 or so patients in the discovery cohort were randomly divided in a 7:3 ratio. Prospective prediction of ophthalmopathy was tested in an independent validation cohort of 18 to 20 hyperthyroidism patients and 17 patients who later progressed to ophthalmopathy. After blood sampling, hyperthyroidism patients were treated with methimazole at a starting dose of 30 mg daily, and ophthalmopathy patients were treated with high-dose intravenous methylprednisolone.

In the germline V gene (reference sequence), CDR1 corresponds to DFQATT and CDR2 to SNEGSKA. Trimming takes 4 bases from V and 3 bases from J, and the germline ends sit 12 bases apart. The CDR3 covers 13 residues, taking in both the cysteine and the phenylalanine. CDR3 DNA is the only sequence kept; it has 39 bases, read in frame from the first base. Hyperthyroidism patients were aged 18 to 65 years and newly diagnosed, with disease duration of less than 2 months. Any patient with an uncontrolled infection, another autoimmune disease, pregnancy or lactation was excluded. Diagnoses were established on the basis of clinical symptoms, serum thyroxine and TRAb, thyroid ultrasound, and orbital computed tomography. For progressor patients, blood was drawn at the first diagnosis of hyperthyroidism, before any ophthalmopathy symptoms had appeared. PBMCs were separated from roughly 10 ml of fresh peripheral blood using Ficoll-Paque density gradient centrifugation. Progressor patients were first diagnosed with Graves' hyperthyroidism and then developed ophthalmopathy during follow-up. Total RNA was extracted with Trizol reagent, and quality was checked on an Agilent 2100 Bioanalyzer.

This clonotype has a count of ten or more. This receptor's antigen is unknown. Per-nucleotide qualities are absent, and no much larger clonotype sits a single base away. TCR beta CDR3 regions were amplified from RNA transcripts. A first-round RT-PCR of the TCR CDR3 used the HTBI primer set with the Qiagen OneStep RT-PCR kit. Libraries were constructed in a second round of multiplex PCR, after which size selection and purification were performed. Sequencing of the libraries was done on an Illumina HiSeq2000 using paired-end 100 bp reads. From the authors' description of their analysis: SOAPnuke was used to process the raw data, removing reads that contained adapters or uncalled bases, had a mean Phred below 15, or lacked an exact match to the constant primer or identifier. COPE v1.2.5 was used to merge high-quality paired reads, and clonotypes were defined as unique nucleotide sequences. Clonotypes were aligned to IMGT TRBV, TRBD and TRBJ reference segments using MiTCR v1.1. The analysis was restricted to V-J combinations with a frequency above 0.0001, which together covered roughly 99% of the repertoires. The TCS score was defined as F50 (clonal expansion) divided by E x V (chaos), with BLOSUM62-based TCRdist calculated between CDR3 peptides within each V-J. Welch's t-statistics and random forest reduced around 510 V-J features to around 14, which were used in a naive Bayes classifier (R e1071). The public reads were quality trimmed at Q25 with fastp and then assembled into clones with MiXCR by TCRdb, keeping productive beta chains. Identical CDR3 proteins give one entry, which carries the most common genes and DNA. These V and J calls rely on TCRdb rather than the paper's analysis. The sample data list over 250,000 distinct CDR3 sequences, and approximately 26% of these were observed just once. The top ten clones comprise about a quarter of the sample.

General findings and caveats noted by the study authors: In validation, the model predicted progression to ophthalmopathy with around 71% sensitivity and approximately 74% specificity, a median of around 6.6 months before onset. Blood samples also contained most of the expanded thyroid clonotypes (frequency above 0.001), which suggests that blood repertoires may reflect thyroid immune responses. A 13 V-J signature model separated ophthalmopathy from stable hyperthyroidism, with roughly 88% sensitivity and 81% to 83% specificity in cross-validation and 80%/75% in testing. No statistical method was used to set the sample size in advance, and investigators knew the group allocation.

Recombination connected TRBV20-1 to TRBJ1-1, with the D gene uncertain. The material sequenced was blood. This TCR was recovered from a man aged 40-50 years with Graves' hyperthyroidism that later progressed to Graves' ophthalmopathy. The CDR3 here reads CSATGRLHTEAFF. The nucleotide sequence reads TGCAGTGCTACCGGGCGACTCCACACTGAAGCTTTCTTT.